A selection of T cell receptor beta chains follows, all from one sample in a study of beta chain features in type 1 diabetes. The table came from immunoSEQ multiplex PCR; TCRdb's copy has only in-frame clones and leaves some out. The table shows about 60,000 clones, with over 50% occurring only once. Sequenced input: Tregs from blood. Source of these receptors: a young woman in good health. Each CDR3 is given without its conserved first and last residue. The order of the fields is V gene, CDR3 protein.

>TRBV6-6
ASSYSTSTDTQY
>TRBV27
ASTTGGIPYEQY
>TRBV29-1
SVDRGDYGYT
>TRBV19
ASSIYGAATGELF
>TRBV7-2
ASSLGTQGKLF
>TRBV6-5
ASRQAGSETQY
>TRBV6-1
ASSERSGVSYNEQF
>TRBV30
AWSTLAGDRGSEQY
>TRBV2
ASKALSNEQF
>TRBV7-9
ASSLAGFRDEQY
>TRBV19
ASSYGGTEAF
>TRBV5-1
ASRGKTGRTDEQY
>TRBV18
ASSPWTGQETQY
>TRBV7-9
ASSLDLARGEAF
>TRBV27
ASSSILSTSGRKNYNEQF
>TRBV5-1
ASSLYSGDAQETQY
>TRBV15
ATSSGTGTAF
>TRBV2
ASSPRLAGGETQY
>TRBV12-5
ASGVGTVSYNEQF
>TRBV18
ASSPPGGQGLEAF
>TRBV10-3
AISGWGAEGYT
>TRBV6-5
ASSPRQGFTEAF
>TRBV19
ASIPDGTGVEAF
>TRBV11-2
ASSQDRDDIQY
>TRBV7-2
ASSLTGDPGANVLT
>TRBV7-3
ASSLLGPGELF
>TRBV4-2
ASSQDLYSTDTQY
>TRBV5-1
ASSFLDRGQTEAF
>TRBV18
ASLPGDSYNEQF
>TRBV5-1
ASSFRETGELF
>TRBV19
ASSLGSGFDEQY
>TRBV5-1
ASNSGTGAAGELF
>TRBV9
ASSPRISGSYEQY
>TRBV7-9
ASSSGGLAGPQSEQF
>TRBV7-2
ARAHRDSEETQY
>TRBV7-9
ASNPLGIVYGYT
>TRBV7-6
ASSLVPPLAGGPLGKNIQY
>TRBV29-1
SVSGSNPYEQY
>TRBV29-1
SVLAGSGNEQF
>TRBV30
AWSVLGYEQY
>TRBV15
ATSIIRQGAGKTQY